A selection of T cell receptor beta chains follows, all from one sample in a study of post-analysis software for immune sequencing data. Using its own MiXCR run on the PCR reads, TCRdb lists one record per CDR3 protein. The table records roughly 800,000 distinct CDR3 sequences, 25% to 30% of them present only once. Sequenced input: blood. These receptors originate from a girl under 18 with multiple sclerosis. CDR3s include the opening cysteine and the closing phenylalanine or tryptophan. D genes are given only for firm matches. Size is omitted from some rows. Given values are once, few, many or a class for expanded clones.

v_gene	abundance	len	d_gene	j_gene	CDR3aa	CDR3nt
TRBV2	few	18	TRBD2	TRBJ2-3	CASIPFPIGASGETTQYF	TGTGCCAGCATCCCATTCCCTATCGGGGCTAGCGGCGAAACAACGCAGTATTTT
TRBV3-1	-	13	-	TRBJ1-5	CASSQALRQPQHF	TGTGCCAGCAGCCAAGCCCTTCGTCAGCCCCAGCATTTT
TRBV28	-	15	TRBD1	TRBJ2-3	CASSLRQGPPRAQYF	TGTGCCAGCAGTTTAAGACAGGGGCCACCGCGAGCGCAGTATTTT
TRBV15	few	12	-	TRBJ2-5	CATSRDITTQYF	TGTGCCACCAGCAGAGATATCACCACCCAGTACTTC
TRBV4-2	few	16	-	TRBJ1-1	CASSQGVAVGDTEAFF	TGTGCCAGCAGCCAAGGGGTAGCAGTCGGGGATACTGAAGCTTTCTTT
TRBV3-1	few	15	-	TRBJ1-2	CASSQEIHTRYGYTF	TGTGCCAGCAGCCAAGAAATTCATACCCGATATGGCTACACCTTC
TRBV7-8	few	16	TRBD1	TRBJ1-5	CASSGPGTGGGQPQHF	TGTGCCAGCAGCGGTCCGGGGACAGGGGGCGGTCAGCCCCAGCATTTT
TRBV7-9	-	16	TRBD2	TRBJ2-5	CASSPGLAGHQETQYF	TGTGCCAGCAGCCCAGGACTAGCGGGGCACCAAGAGACCCAGTACTTC
TRBV6-1	few	18	-	TRBJ2-7	CASSEGIGGKLATYEQYF	TGTGCCAGCAGTGAAGGAATAGGTGGGAAGCTGGCAACCTACGAGCAGTACTTC
TRBV9	-	15	-	TRBJ2-1	CASSPRIGLSYEQFF	TGTGCCAGCAGCCCACGAATTGGGCTTTCTTATGAGCAGTTCTTC
TRBV20-1	-	13	TRBD1	TRBJ2-5	CSARPGGWETQYF	TGCAGTGCTAGACCAGGGGGCTGGGAGACCCAGTACTTC
TRBV5-1	-	11	-	TRBJ2-1	CASSPGFEQFF	TGCGCCAGCAGCCCCGGGTTTGAGCAGTTCTTC
TRBV2	once	15	TRBD2	TRBJ2-1	CASRPLAVAYNEQFF	TGTGCCAGCAGGCCTCTAGCGGTCGCCTACAATGAGCAGTTCTTC
TRBV12-3/TRBV12-4	few	16	-	TRBJ1-5	CASSLDRTAPNQPQHF	TGTGCCAGCAGTTTAGATAGGACAGCACCTAATCAGCCCCAGCATTTT
TRBV13	-	15	-	TRBJ2-1	CASSLPGRGYNEQFF	TGTGCCAGCAGCTTACCAGGGAGAGGGTACAATGAGCAGTTCTTC
TRBV7-9	-	14	-	TRBJ2-5	CASSQTGGAQTQYF	TGTGCCAGCAGCCAGACGGGGGGCGCACAGACCCAGTACTTC
TRBV20-1	few	15	TRBD2	TRBJ2-5	CSAAVPSGRLETQYF	TGCAGTGCCGCGGTACCTAGCGGGCGGTTGGAGACCCAGTACTTC
TRBV29-1	-	15	TRBD1	TRBJ2-7	CSGTVDRVSPYEQYF	TGCAGCGGAACCGTGGACAGGGTCTCACCCTACGAGCAGTACTTC
TRBV5-6	-	15	TRBD1	TRBJ2-7	CASSYRQGGFYEQYF	TGTGCCAGCAGCTACCGACAGGGGGGGTTCTACGAGCAGTACTTC
TRBV5-5	few	16	TRBD1	TRBJ1-1	CASSLAGTGTNTEAFF	TGTGCCAGCAGCTTGGCCGGGACAGGGACGAACACTGAAGCTTTCTTT
TRBV7-2	few	14	TRBD1	TRBJ2-5	CASSFTGGDETQYF	TGTGCCAGCAGCTTTACAGGGGGTGACGAGACCCAGTACTTC
TRBV7-2	-	16	TRBD2	TRBJ2-5	CVSSLQRGGFQETQYF	TGTGTCAGCAGCTTGCAGCGGGGGGGATTCCAAGAGACCCAGTACTTC
TRBV7-2	few	14	-	TRBJ2-2	CASSLSSGGGELFF	TGTGCCAGCAGCTTATCGTCGGGTGGCGGGGAGCTGTTTTTT
TRBV7-9	-	14	-	TRBJ2-7	CASSGAGAFYEQYF	TGTGCCAGCAGCGGCGCCGGGGCTTTCTACGAGCAGTACTTC
TRBV5-1	-	14	-	TRBJ1-4	CASSPLRASEKLFF	TGCGCCAGCAGCCCACTCAGGGCCTCTGAAAAACTGTTTTTT
TRBV20-1	-	14	-	TRBJ2-3	CSAREAKGVDTQYF	TGCAGTGCTAGGGAGGCCAAGGGGGTAGATACGCAGTATTTT
TRBV29-1	many	12	-	TRBJ2-1	CSANGGNNEQFF	TGCAGCGCAAATGGGGGAAACAATGAGCAGTTCTTC
TRBV6-6	few	15	-	TRBJ2-7	CASSPASTKTYEQYF	TGTGCCAGCAGTCCGGCTAGCACTAAAACCTACGAGCAGTACTTC
TRBV29-1	-	18	-	TRBJ2-4	CSVDYIQQGVLAKNIQYF	TGCAGCGTTGATTATATTCAGCAGGGTGTGCTAGCCAAAAACATTCAGTACTTC
TRBV7-2	few	13	-	TRBJ2-1	CASRRVGYNEQFF	TGTGCCAGCAGGAGGGTGGGGTACAATGAGCAGTTCTTC
TRBV12-3/TRBV12-4	once	18	-	TRBJ2-2	CASSLVWGIQGNTGELFF	TGTGCCAGCAGTTTAGTATGGGGTATCCAGGGGAACACCGGGGAGCTGTTTTTT
TRBV20-1	-	12	-	TRBJ2-5	CSARMEGETQYF	TGCAGTGCCAGAATGGAGGGAGAGACCCAGTACTTC
TRBV12-3/TRBV12-4	-	16	-	TRBJ2-2	CASSLMGGLGTGELFF	TGTGCCAGCAGTTTAATGGGGGGCTTGGGCACCGGGGAGCTGTTTTTT
TRBV20-1	few	14	-	TRBJ2-7	CSAIPFPDSYEQYF	TGCAGTGCTATCCCCTTTCCGGACTCCTACGAGCAGTACTTC
TRBV20-1	-	14	TRBD2	TRBJ2-1	CSATSAGTINEQFF	TGCAGTGCCACTAGCGCTGGGACTATAAATGAGCAGTTCTTC
TRBV6-2/TRBV6-3	-	15	-	TRBJ2-5	CASTQGGSYAETQYF	TGTGCCAGCACCCAAGGGGGATCGTACGCGGAGACCCAGTACTTC
TRBV5-8	-	15	-	TRBJ2-5	CASSLSDTPGETQYF	TGTGCCAGCAGCTTGTCCGACACACCCGGGGAGACCCAGTACTTC
TRBV11-2	few	15	-	TRBJ2-7	CASSLGAEATYEQYF	TGTGCCAGCAGCTTAGGGGCAGAGGCCACCTACGAGCAGTACTTC
TRBV20-1	few	12	TRBD1	TRBJ2-5	CSAYRGQETQYF	TGCAGTGCATACAGGGGCCAAGAGACCCAGTACTTC
TRBV29-1	few	14	TRBD1	TRBJ2-1	CSVETGTGYNEQFF	TGCAGCGTTGAGACTGGGACAGGCTACAATGAGCAGTTCTTC
TRBV11-2	-	16	-	TRBJ2-6	CASSQTLSSGANVLTF	TGTGCCAGCAGCCAAACCTTAAGCTCGGGGGCCAACGTCCTGACTTTC
TRBV4-3	-	14	TRBD2	TRBJ2-3	CASRTSGSSDTQYF	TGCGCCAGCAGGACTAGCGGGAGTTCAGATACGCAGTATTTT
TRBV20-1	many	11	TRBD2	TRBJ2-1	CSARLANEQFF	TGCAGTGCTCGACTAGCGAATGAGCAGTTCTTC
TRBV3-1	-	13	-	TRBJ2-1	CAGSHSSVNEQFF	TGTGCCGGCAGCCACAGTAGCGTGAATGAGCAGTTCTTC
TRBV3-1	few	16	TRBD2	TRBJ2-3	CASSQHSGTAVHTQYF	TGTGCCAGCAGCCAACATAGCGGGACCGCGGTCCATACGCAGTATTTT
TRBV7-2	few	14	-	TRBJ2-6	CASSPVLGANVLTF	TGTGCCAGCAGCCCAGTTCTCGGGGCCAACGTCCTGACTTTC
TRBV20-1	-	13	-	TRBJ1-5	CSARQGRDQPQHF	TGCAGTGCTAGACAGGGTCGGGATCAGCCCCAGCATTTT
TRBV4-3	-	18	TRBD2	TRBJ2-1	CASSQVWRERRTYNEQFF	TGCGCCAGCAGCCAAGTATGGCGGGAGAGAAGGACCTACAATGAGCAGTTCTTC
TRBV5-1	-	15	-	TRBJ2-7	CASSPPGGTRYEQYF	TGCGCCAGCAGCCCCCCTGGTGGGACGCGTTACGAGCAGTACTTC
TRBV10-3	few	12	TRBD1	TRBJ2-7	CASQGVSYEQYF	TGTGCCAGCCAGGGGGTCTCCTACGAGCAGTACTTC
TRBV14	-	16	-	TRBJ1-1	CASSQDYLVTRTEAFF	TGTGCCAGTAGCCAAGACTATCTGGTAACAAGGACTGAAGCTTTCTTT